The sample holds a few counts of the clone carrying this T cell receptor (beta chain). The record originates from a study of blood T cell repertoires in COVID-19. Study-level background: COVID-19 samples, acute and convalescent, were from the United States, Italy and Spain. PBMCs, B-cell-depleted T cells, or T cells were the source of the cDNA or gDNA that made up the material.

The Seattle site enrolled patients during active infection and followed them longitudinally. Authors' methods: Quantification of nucleated cells was approximated via reference gene primer amplification. TCRdb's table, derived via immunoSEQ multiplex PCR, lists solely in-frame clones and lacks some. V and J calls and clone size are as listed in that table; D and trimming were resolved from the DNA. Of around 200,000 clones listed, approximately 83% are singletons. Per germline, CDR1 MGHDK and CDR2 SYGVNS. This CDR3 has 14 residues. V shed 5 bases, J shed 5 bases, and the junction held 4 bases outside the gene matches.

The rearrangement uses TRBV25-1 and TRBJ2-5; 11 bases fit TRBD2. Specimen: peripheral blood. The clonotype originates from a woman under 40 with COVID-19, enrolled during active disease. CDR3 loop: CASSYSGGGETQYF. CDR3 in DNA: TGTGCCAGCAGTTATAGCGGGGGGGGCGAGACCCAGTACTTC. Full variable domain (missing parts from reference TRBV25-1 and TRBJ2-5): EADIYQTPRYLVIGTGKKITLECSQTMGHDKMYWYQQDPGMELHLIHYSYGVNSTEKGDLSSESTVSRIRTEHFPLTLESARPSHTSQYLCASSYSGGGETQYFGPGTRLLVL.